The 17 T cell receptor beta chains in this list originate from one sample, sequenced in a study of CD8+ T cells in alopecia areata. Extracted from the samples, RNA was reverse transcribed into cDNA to serve as the sequencing template. Data came from immunoSEQ multiplex PCR; TCRdb stores just in-frame clones and leaves some out. In total the sample includes 2,500 to 3,500 clones, none of them seen once. Sequenced: lesional skin. The receptors were sampled from a C3H/HeJ mouse with alopecia areata. MHC haplotype here: H2-k.

This clone was counted at least ten times. The gene names given are mouse names. CDR3 residues: CASSSHRDRGYEQYF. CDR3 bases read: TGTGCTAGCAGTTCCCACCGGGACAGGGGATAT. The chain has TRBV29 and TRBJ2-7, with TRBD1 identical over 10 bases. Sequencing ends 4 residues short of the CDR3 end; the germline J gene provides the rest. The CDR3 covers 15 residues. Germline CDR1 MSHET, CDR2 SYDVDS. Full variable domain (outside the CDR3, taken from reference TRBV29 and TRBJ2-7): DMKVTQMPRYLIKRMGENVLLECGQDMSHETMYWYRQDPGLGLQLIYISYDVDSNSEGDIPKGYRVSRKKREHFSLILDSAKTNQTSVYFCASSSHRDRGYEQYFGPGTRLTVL.

The sample holds many counts of this clone. The gene symbols are mouse symbols. The read comes to an end 4 residues before the CDR3 does, leaving the germline J gene to fill in the end. The chain uses TRBV17 and TRBJ1-4; 7 bases align to TRBD1. The CDR3 totals 15 residues. Germline CDR1 and CDR2: MNHDT and YYDKIL. The junction had 4 bases not matched to a gene; V was cut back by 6 bases and J by 0 bases. CDR3 DNA, as far as it was read: TGTGCTAGCAGCTCCGGGACAGTTTCCAACGAA. This codes for CASSSGTVSNE. The full CDR3 protein reads CASSSGTVSNERLFF.

This clone has ten or more counts. The germline and genes are mouse ones. Read coverage stops 4 residues before the CDR3 terminus; the germline J gene supplies the remainder. The genes are TRBV14 and TRBJ2-7, with D unresolved. Trimming removed 1 base at V and 3 bases at J, with 5 bases between. CDR3 size: 12 residues. CDR1 is SGHDT and CDR2 is FRDEAV in the germline V gene. The CDR3 protein is CASSFNNYEQYF. The DNA read from the CDR3 is TGTGCCAGCAGTTTCAACAACTAT.

This clone was found many times. Germline and genes: mouse. The sequenced part of the CDR3 DNA is TGTGCCAGCAGGGACAGGGGGCGTGCAGAA. This encodes CASRDRGRAE. The full CDR3 is CASRDRGRAETLYF. The rearrangement joins TRBV13-1 to TRBJ2-3, with 11 bases aligning to TRBD1. The read gets to within 4 residues of the CDR3 end, and the germline J gene fills in the rest. V lost 5 bases, J lost 1 base, and 0 bases stayed unmatched. CDR3 size: 14 residues. Germline V CDR1 and CDR2: NSHNY, SYGAGN.

At least ten counts were recorded for this clone. Gene names are the mouse ones. The read ends 4 residues early relative to the CDR3; the germline J gene fills the gap. The gene calls are TRBV13-1 and TRBJ2-7; no clear D gene. The CDR3 is 13 amino acids. V lost 0 bases and J 3 bases, leaving 7 bases between the germline ends. CDR1 and CDR2 (germline): NSHNY, SYGAGN. The CDR3 loop reads CASSDEDNYEQYF. Incomplete CDR3 DNA: TGTGCCAGCAGTGATGAAGACAACTAT.

Many counts were recorded for this clone. Germline and genes here are mouse. With the read ending 4 residues before the CDR3 end, the germline J gene is used to fill in that end. The chain carries TRBV13-2 and TRBJ1-1; possible D gene TRBD1, 6 bases. Germline values: CDR1 NNHNN, CDR2 SYGAGS (reference sequence). The CDR3 has 14 amino acids. V was cut by 6 bases and J by 0 bases, with 12 bases left in between. The CDR3 bases that were read are TGTGCCAGCGCCTCCGACAGGTCAAACACA. Translated, it gives CASASDRSNT. The full CDR3 sequence reads CASASDRSNTEVFF.

This clone was seen repeatedly, ten times or more. The listed genes are named as in mouse. The read falls 4 residues short of the CDR3 end, and the missing part is taken from the germline J gene. The rearrangement links TRBV14 to TRBJ1-2; 7 nucleotides align to TRBD1. This CDR3 is built from 14 residues. Germline lookup yields CDR1 SGHDT and CDR2 FRDEAV. Trimming cost V 4 bases and J 0 bases; bases outside gene matches: 3. Incomplete CDR3 DNA: TGTGCCAGCAGTACCGGGACAGCAAACTCC. Amino acids: CASSTGTANS. The CDR3 in full is CASSTGTANSDYTF. Together with reference TRBV14 and TRBJ1-2, the CDR3 gives the full variable domain: EAGVTQSPRYAVLQEGQAVSFWCDPISGHDTLYWYQQPRDQGPQLLVYFRDEAVIDNSQLPSDRFSAVRPKGTNSTLKIQSAKQGDTATYLCASSTGTANSDYTFGSGTRLLVI.

There are many counts of this clone. The germline and genes are mouse ones. The read halts 4 residues ahead of the CDR3 end, with the missing end drawn from the germline J gene. V usage is TRBV31 and J usage is TRBJ1-1, with TRBD1 matching over 7 bases. With 3 bases clipped from V and 1 base from J, the junction kept 5 bases outside the gene matches. From germline, CDR1 is GKSSPN and CDR2 SITVG. The CDR3 covers 14 residues. Incomplete CDR3 DNA: TGTGCCTGGAGCTTCGACAGGGCGAACACA. Its protein is CAWSFDRANT. The whole CDR3 sequence is CAWSFDRANTEVFF.

This clone showed up many times. Any gene name here is a mouse gene name. The read stops 4 residues short of the end of the CDR3; the missing end is completed from the germline J gene. The V call is TRBV29, the J call TRBJ1-1; tentatively, D is TRBD1 (6 bases). The CDR3 has 13 residues. Germline V gene data show CDR1 as MSHET and CDR2 as SYDVDS. V lost 7 bases and J lost 0, with 9 bases in between. The CDR3 DNA, read in part, is TGTGCTAGCACAGGGACAACAAACACA. Translating gives CASTGTTNT. The complete CDR3 sequence is CASTGTTNTEVFF.

This clone occurred a few times. All gene names here are mouse names. The CDR3 sequence: CASGGDWGGNQNTLYF. The part of the CDR3 DNA that was read is TGTGCCAGCGGTGGTGACTGGGGGGGGAATCAAAAC. V usage is TRBV13-2 and J usage is TRBJ2-4; 11 bases line up with TRBD2. The CDR3 is cut off 4 residues early in the read; its end comes from the germline J gene. The CDR3 covers 16 residues. Germline V CDR1 and CDR2: NNHNN, SYGAGS (reference sequence). Germline trimming cut 3 bases from V and 2 bases from J; bases unmatched to any gene: 5.

Many counts were recorded for this clone. Any gene name here is a mouse gene name. The read ends 4 residues before the CDR3 terminus; that terminus is restored from the germline J gene. The chain couples TRBV13-3 to TRBJ2-4, with a possible D match to TRBD1 (5 bases). V was trimmed by 3 bases and J by 2 bases, leaving 7 bases between them. Germline V gene lookup returns CDR1 NNHDY and CDR2 SYVADS. The CDR3 has 13 residues. The CDR3: CASSGTLQNTLYF. CDR3 bases read: TGTGCCAGCAGTGGGACACTTCAAAAC.

This clone was seen repeatedly, ten times or more. These gene names are mouse names. The CDR3 extends 4 residues past the end of the read, so its final part is completed from the germline J gene. The chain uses TRBV14 and TRBJ1-1; D perhaps matches TRBD1 (6 bases). The CDR3 spans 13 residues. Looked up from germline, CDR1 is SGHDT and CDR2 is FRDEAV. The covered CDR3 bases are TGTGCCAGCAGTTTCGGGGGGCGCCCA. It encodes CASSFGGRP. The full CDR3 reads CASSFGGRPEVFF.

This clone was observed at least ten times. These gene names are mouse names. Sequencing ends 4 residues short of the CDR3 end; the germline J gene provides the rest. The gene calls are TRBV1 and TRBJ2-5, with 7 bases identical to TRBD2. The CDR3 contains 15 residues. The germline V gene encodes CDR1 NSQYPW and CDR2 LRSPGD (reference sequence). The covered CDR3 bases are TGCACCTGCAGTGCCTCGCGGGGGGGTAAAGAC. Translated, it gives CTCSASRGGKD. The full CDR3 protein is CTCSASRGGKDTQYF.

In regard to this clone: Gene names are the mouse ones. The read gets to within 4 residues of the CDR3 end, and the germline J gene fills in the rest. The chain links TRBV19 to TRBJ2-7; 8 positions match TRBD1. CDR1 and CDR2 from the germline V gene are FNHDT and SITEND (reference sequence). With V trimmed by 2 bases and J by 0 bases, 4 bases remained unmatched. There are 15 residues in the CDR3. The covered CDR3 bases are TGTGCCAGCAGTATCGGGACAGGCGGCTCCTAT. Protein product: CASSIGTGGSY. The whole CDR3 protein is CASSIGTGGSYEQYF.

This clone was recorded at least ten times. The germline and genes are mouse ones. The CDR3 goes on 4 residues after the read ends, and that part is filled in from the germline J gene. The chain employs TRBV5 and TRBJ2-5; 12 bases line up with TRBD2. This CDR3 contains 17 residues. Looked up from germline, CDR1 is LGHNA and CDR2 is YNLKQL (reference sequence). V lost 4 bases and J lost 1; bases outside the gene matches: 6. This CDR3 is CASSPDWGGYYQDTQYF. Incomplete CDR3 DNA: TGTGCCAGCAGCCCCGACTGGGGGGGCTATTACCAAGAC.

At least ten counts were recorded for this clone. The protein listed by TCRdb differs at residue 13 from the translated DNA, so the DNA translation is shown. Gene labels here are mouse ones. Read data end 3 residues before the CDR3 end; the end is taken from the germline J gene. The V and J genes are TRBV19 and TRBJ1-6; a weak D match, TRBD1 (5 bases). TRBJ1-6 is identified as an open reading frame with a role that is uncertain. The germline CDR1 and CDR2 sequences are FNHDT and SITEND (reference sequence). With 2 bases removed from V and 7 bases from J, the gap between germline ends came to 16 bases. The CDR3 has 16 amino acids. CDR3 DNA, as far as it was read: TGTGCCAGCAGTATCTCGGAGGTCAGGGTGAATTCGCCC. As protein: CASSISEVRVNSP. The CDR3 in its entirety is CASSISEVRVNSPLYF.

In this sample, this clone turned up many times. Mouse names are used for the genes. The read finishes 4 residues shy of the CDR3 end, and the germline J gene is used to complete it. The chain is built from TRBV14 and TRBJ1-1; D is possibly TRBD1 (5 bases). Trimming took 2 bases from V and 0 from J, leaving 5 bases between them. Per the germline V gene, CDR1 is SGHDT and CDR2 is FRDEAV. CDR3 length equals 13 residues. The CDR3 loop is CASSLDTNTEVFF. The sequenced CDR3 bases are TGTGCCAGCAGTTTGGACACAAACACA.